The text below deals with one TCR beta chain. The antigen it binds to is not known. Per-base quality was not reported, and no clone a single base away is much larger than it. The CDR3 goes from the cysteine to the phenylalanine over 14 residues. Only CDR3 DNA is held: 42 bases, read in frame from base 1. Trimming accounts for 6 bases at V and 8 bases at J, while the number of junction bases matched to no gene is 9. The germline V gene (reference sequence) specifies LNHDA as CDR1 and SQIVND as CDR2. The library came from the immunoSEQ multiplex PCR assay. The multiplex PCR relied on a mix of 60 forward primers for TCR Vbeta segments and 13 reverse primers for TCR Jbeta segments. The CDR3 region of rearranged TCR beta genes was amplified from genomic DNA by a multiplex PCR assay. The Illumina HiSeq System was used to sequence the amplified TCR beta libraries as 87-base-pair reads. The published analysis was carried out like this. A later analysis tallied 80 million to 95 million unique TCR beta chains across the approximately 670 repertoires, and approximately 12 million of those chains were shared by two or more donors. Raw reads were error-corrected and collapsed into unique sequences by a nearest-neighbor algorithm in which closely related sequences were merged to remove PCR and sequencing errors. CDR3 sequences were aligned to IMGT reference sequences to assign V, D and J gene segments. For a sequence to be retained, at least a six-nucleotide match to both a V gene segment and a J gene segment was required. Rearrangements were classified as productive when the CDR3 lacked stop codons and remained in frame with V and J, and all other rearrangements were classified as non-productive. CDR3 was defined according to IMGT convention as the region running from the second conserved V-encoded cysteine to the conserved J-encoded phenylalanine. Sequences without an unambiguous match to a single V gene segment were excluded from the earlier analysis of approximately 560 of the donors. In an earlier analysis of several hundred of the donors, V segments were called functional above 56.7% productive rearrangements and were called segregating when the between-donor standard deviation exceeded 5%. To diagnose cytomegalovirus status from the catalog of TCR beta chain sequences, a statistical classification framework was built. In a later analysis, V and J genes were assigned by comparing TCR nucleotide sequences against IMGT/GENE-DB human TR gene sequences. Using the TCRdist pipeline, a later analysis assigned CDR3 sequences along with most-parsimonious VDJ recombination scenarios. In a later analysis, every TCR beta chain was defined by the combination of its CDR3 amino acid sequence and its V-gene family, and reads without a unique V-gene family were dropped. As a way to deal with suspected cross-contamination and a sequencing artifact, a later analysis dropped hundreds of nucleotide sequences that were highly shared and had low generation probability. A later analysis calculated a clonal expansion index for each public chain from normalized within-repertoire ranks of inferred template counts. In a later analysis, generation probabilities were computed with a VDJ recombination model fitted to out-of-frame rearrangements, and the resulting probabilities were checked against IGoR. Hypergeometric tests were used in a later analysis to score TCR-TCR, TCR-HLA and TCR-CMV co-occurrence, with a repertoire-size bias correction applied to the TCR pairs. To estimate false discovery rates, a later analysis permuted the HLA or CMV assignments 20 times. In a later analysis, co-occurring TCRs were grouped with DBSCAN, and TCRdist sequence similarity was added when clustering was performed within HLA-allele-positive subsets. Repertoires with fewer than 30,000 or more than 120,000 public chains were left out of co-occurrence clustering, as were a handful of repertoires with anomalous nucleotide sharing. Drawn from immuneACCESS, this table holds only the in-frame rearrangements with V and J called that TCRdb kept. Clones are partly lost; checked studies trace under half to an unresolved V gene and leave the rest unexplained. V, J and clone size are those of that table, while D and trimming were read from the DNA. This sample gives roughly 120,000 clones in total; about four fifths of them show up just once. 7.5% to 10% of the sample is held by the ten biggest clonotypes.

The entry originates in a study of cytomegalovirus exposure and HLA in healthy donors (dated by TCRdb to the late 2010s). For context, the study as a whole: In an earlier analysis of under 600 of the donors, 250 to 300 Gb of sequence data and 100 million or so unique TCR beta sequences from roughly 190 million T cells were reported. A separate validation cohort of roughly 130 different subjects was used in addition to the roughly 620-subject first cohort. An earlier analysis of around 580 of the donors used high-throughput TCR beta sequencing to judge whether each TCR beta V gene segment behaved as functional or pseudogenic. The study combined high-throughput TCR immunosequencing, statistical association of individual TCRs with disease status, and machine learning to predict cytomegalovirus infection status. The study used immunosequencing to profile the T cell repertoires of several hundred subjects and linked those repertoires to cytomegalovirus serostatus. Every repertoire in the discovery cohort had been generated on one and the same sequencing platform. An early release covering roughly 640 HLA-typed donors comprised around 300 gigabases of sequencing data and tens of millions of unique TCR sequences. A later analysis re-analyzed previously published TCR beta repertoires from roughly 600 donors and added high-resolution HLA genotyping to study TCR occurrence patterns. On average, 235,054 unique TCR beta nucleotide sequences were sequenced per donor among some 430 genotyped donors of the cohort, with roughly 19% of those sequences being non-productive. Of the approximately 400 genotyped donors, around 81% fell in the genetic ancestry cluster associated with self-reported Caucasian donors. The later analysis used no new phenotypic data to find candidate immune exposures, relying instead on TCR beta sequences and their occurrence across donors. A later genetic analysis used genome-wide SNP genotypes for about 60% of the roughly 700 donors, treating that subset as a discovery cohort. Class I and class II HLA loci were covered by the typing at four-digit resolution. Donor age, sex, ethnicity and CMV serostatus were compiled alongside the repertoire data. Because of strong linkage in the cohort, roughly 5 DR-DQ haplotypes were treated as single units for association and clustering. The study aimed to test whether signatures of past pathogen exposure could be identified by cataloging public T cell receptors. The number of typed donors differed by locus: roughly 620-640 for A, B, C, DRB1 and DQB1; some 500 for DQA1; 600 to 610 for DPA1; and 400 to 480 for DPB1.

In total, fewer than 750 healthy bone marrow donors made up the cohort. All cohort members were sampled while nominally healthy, although unrecorded immune exposures were likely present. The donor was CMV seropositive and belonged to the group of about 290 seropositive cohort members. Every donor gave a peripheral blood sample, and the peripheral blood mononuclear cells from that sample were used for TCR beta sequencing. Genomic DNA was extracted from the blood cell samples with the Qiagen DNeasy Blood Extraction Kit. The study at large found these results: Some IMGT-functional V segments, including TRBV6-2 and TRBV6-3, could not be told apart with the 87-base-pair reads, so those segments were excluded. A few of the identified cytomegalovirus-associated TCR beta chains were confirmed in vitro to be specific for cytomegalovirus antigens. Most TCR sequences were observed very rarely across donors, whereas some public TCRs were present in many individuals. Presence/absence analyses assumed roughly uniform sequencing depth across donors, an assumption that may not hold. Specific HLA alleles were associated with over 15,000 TCR beta sequences at a false discovery rate of 0.05 in a later analysis. When HLA alleles, especially DR and DQ, strongly co-occurred, attributing TCR associations to individual alleles was difficult. The study gave a list of some 150 TCR beta chains associated with cytomegalovirus. Because HLA typing was unavailable for some donors at each locus, only the typed subset was used in association tests. Linkage disequilibrium might explain the correlated functional status among segregating V segments, but an unknown experimental factor could not be excluded. In a later analysis, most CMV-associated TCR beta chains were found to appear HLA-restricted, with HLA associations seemingly driven largely by CMV exposure. The authors suggested that the approach could potentially be extended to other disease states and immunological phenotypes. In this cohort, only TCR beta chains were sequenced, and detectable features were limited by the absence of alpha or paired-chain data. A cluster of highly shared sequence variants was judged likely to represent a technical artifact of the sequencing pipeline. In a later genetic analysis, fewer N-insertions in productive TCRs were reported among donors in an Asian-associated ancestry cluster than the roughly 640-donor mean. CMV serostatus was the only immune exposure information available for the cohort. A later analysis found that TCR association rates varied across HLA loci, with DRB1 alleles showing the most associated TCRs and HLA-C alleles the fewest. In a later analysis, HLA-associated TCR beta chains were found to be more clonally expanded and to have lower generation probabilities than equally common non-associated chains. Several of the top co-occurrence clusters appeared to be linked to parvovirus B19, influenza, CMV and Epstein-Barr virus, according to a later analysis. In an earlier analysis of about 540 of the donors, most TCR beta V segments were observed in productive rearrangements about 87% or about 30% of the time, broadly matching IMGT annotations. Because counts were too low, 15 to 20 rarely observed V segments, including chromosome 9 orphons, were excluded from the earlier analysis of around 640 of the donors. A further reported finding was that TCR beta sequences accurately predicted the HLA-A and HLA-B alleles for most subjects in the first cohort. The classifier was reported to diagnose cytomegalovirus status with high specificity and sensitivity in both the original and validation cohorts. V-gene and J-gene trimming of TCR beta chains was associated with a missense DCLRE1C variant in a later genetic analysis, and the association was replicated in an independent cohort.

The receptor's source is a female donor in good health and CMV-seropositive. Rearrangement joined TRBV19 to TRBJ2-5; TRBD1 matches 10 bases in the middle. The material sequenced was PBMCs. The DNA is as follows: TGTGCCAGTAGGACGGGACAGGGGTCAAGCACCCAGTACTTC. Translated, this is CASRTGQGSSTQYF.